This T cell receptor beta chain was profiled in a study of cytomegalovirus exposure and HLA in healthy donors. In the study overall: The roughly 100 million unique TCR beta sequences, from about 170 million T cells, were found by an earlier analysis. From HLA-typed donors, an early data release held approximately 85 million unique TCRs. Overall study findings and caveats: The study designated some 180 TCR beta chains cytomegalovirus-associated.

The PCR ran on 60 Vbeta and 13 Jbeta primers. Some clones are missing from TCRdb's copy, which holds only in-frame ones; the method was immunoSEQ multiplex PCR. The sample consists of 150,000 to 200,000 clones, 65% to 90% of them appearing once. Comments on this clone: Antigen specificity is unknown.

The CDR3 spans 14 residues. Germline CDR1 MGHDK, CDR2 SYGVNS. V shed 1 base and J 4 bases; nucleotides not matched to a gene: 3. V usage is TRBV25-1 and J usage is TRBJ1-2; 7 bases agree with TRBD1. Sequencing used PBMCs. The TCR was taken from a male donor in good health and CMV-seronegative. The CDR3 DNA is TGTGCCAGCAGTGAATGGGGACAGACCTATGGCTACACCTTC. It is translated as CASSEWGQTYGYTF.